The clone carrying this T cell receptor (beta chain) was found a few times. Its specificity is unknown. The CDR3 has 12 amino acids. V gave up 8 bases and J gave up 5 bases; unmatched junction bases: 8. Germline loops: CDR1 SQVTM, CDR2 ANQGSEA. This sample was included in a study of T cells in Graves' hyperthyroidism and ophthalmopathy. There were TCR beta CDR3 regions amplified from RNA transcripts. Using the HTBI primer set, a first-round RT-PCR was run on the TCR CDR3. Each CDR3 protein is one row after TCRdb ran MiXCR on the multiplex PCR reads. Found here are nearly 750,000 distinct CDR3 sequences, 30% to 40% of them singletons; the top ten hold around 31%. Study findings and constraints: Also found in blood were most expanded thyroid clonotypes above 0.001.

The sequencing input was blood. This chain connects TRBV29-1 to TRBJ2-5; 7 bases are shared with TRBD2. This TCR derives from a woman between 40 and 50 years old with Graves' hyperthyroidism. CDR3 residues: CSSSGGDETQYF. CDR3 DNA sequence: TGCAGCTCCAGTGGGGGGGACGAGACCCAGTACTTC.